A single sample gave rise to the 10 T cell receptor beta chains below, sequenced in a study of regulatory T cells in long-lasting Graves disease. The time point denotes: newly diagnosed GD, antithyroid drugs for less than 3 months. From PBMCs, RNA was extracted and then used to make the TCR library. Through Arm-PCR of CDR3 regions and iRepertoire HTBI primers, TCR beta libraries were built. MiXCR was run by TCRdb on the multiplex PCR reads, yielding one entry per CDR3 protein. The sample lists approximately 270,000 distinct CDR3 sequences, more than 15% seen once, with 11% to 15% in the top ten. The data also belong to a second study, concerning T cells in Graves' hyperthyroidism and ophthalmopathy.

The sample was peripheral blood mononuclear cells (PBMCs), taken at new diagnosis, from a patient treated with antithyroid drugs. All receptors derive from a woman aged 25-40 years with Graves disease.

This clonotype was seen just once. The chain recombines TRBV27 with TRBJ1-6, with D perhaps matching TRBD1 (5 bases). Trimming took 7 bases from V and 9 from J, leaving 28 bases between them. This CDR3 is 18 amino acids long. Germline assignment: CDR1 MNHEY and CDR2 SMNVEV (reference sequence). The CDR3 DNA reads as TGTGCCAGCAAAATTGGGGTTTTCGGGGGTCGTCGAAGTTCACCCCTCCACTTT. This sequence encodes CASKIGVFGGRRSSPLHF.

V usage is TRBV2 and J usage is TRBJ1-5; D remains ambiguous. Germline values: CDR1 SNHLY, CDR2 FYNNEI. This CDR3 is built from 13 residues. The V and J ends lost 3 bases and 5 bases respectively, with 8 bases between them. The chain's CDR3 is CASSDSGYQPQHF. The CDR3 coding sequence is TGTGCCAGCAGTGACTCTGGGTATCAGCCCCAGCATTTT.

There are many counts of this clonotype. The chain links TRBV3-1 to TRBJ1-1; D gene ambiguous. Germline V gene data show CDR1 as LGHDT and CDR2 as YNNKEL (reference sequence). Trimming left V 2 bases short and J 1 base short, with 8 bases between. This CDR3 spans 14 amino acids. CDR3 residues: CASSQPGRNTEAFF. The DNA for the CDR3 is TGTGCCAGCAGCCAACCAGGAAGGAACACTGAAGCTTTCTTT. Full variable domain (missing parts from reference TRBV3-1 and TRBJ1-1): DTAVSQTPKYLVTQMGNDKSIKCEQNLGHDTMYWYKQDSKKFLKIMFSYNNKELIINETVPNRFSPKSPDKAHLNLHINSLELGDSAVYFCASSQPGRNTEAFFGQGTRLTVV.

This clonotype was counted ten times or more. V usage is TRBV5-6 and J usage is TRBJ1-4; D is ambiguous. The CDR3 runs to 15 residues. Between the trimmed V and J ends, which lost 3 bases and 2 bases, there was a span of 11 bases. Germline V lookup: CDR1 SGHDT, CDR2 YYEEEE. The CDR3 DNA is TGTGCCAGCAGCTCCGTAGGGAGGACTAATGAAAAACTGTTTTTT. Translated, it gives CASSSVGRTNEKLFF.

A remark on this clonotype: It is likely a read error: a sequence one base away is far more abundant. This chain uses TRBV7-3 with TRBJ1-5; TRBD1 might be the D (5 bases). There are 13 residues in the CDR3. Trimming cost V 3 bases and J 7 bases, with 10 bases left between them. The germline V gene encodes CDR1 SGHTA and CDR2 FQGTGA. The DNA for the CDR3 is TGTGCCAGCAGCTTCGGGGGGGAGCAGCCCCAGCATTTT. It encodes CASSFGGEQPQHF.

This clonotype was detected many times. V usage is TRBV10-3 and J usage is TRBJ1-2; TRBD1 aligns across 7 bases. The CDR3 loop spans 12 amino acids. The V gene's germline CDR1 is ENHRY and CDR2 SYGVKD. Germline trimming cut 7 bases from V and 8 bases from J; bases unmatched to any gene: 7. The CDR3 DNA sequence: TGTGCCATCAAAACGACAGGGACCGGCTACACCTTC. This encodes CAIKTTGTGYTF.

This clonotype was seen at least ten times. The chain employs TRBV2 and TRBJ2-1; D is possibly TRBD1 (5 bases). Looked up from germline, CDR1 is SNHLY and CDR2 is FYNNEI. This CDR3 contains 13 residues. The V and J ends lost 4 bases and 6 bases respectively, with 10 bases between them. The CDR3 nucleotides read TGTGCCAGCAGTGGGGGCAGAAGCAATGAGCAGTTCTTC. Translated, it gives CASSGGRSNEQFF. Using reference TRBV2 and TRBJ2-1 for the parts outside the CDR3, the full variable domain is EPEVTQTPSHQVTQMGQEVILRCVPISNHLYFYWYRQILGQKVEFLVSFYNNEISEKSEIFDDQFSVERPDGSNFTLKIRSTKLEDSAMYFCASSGGRSNEQFFGPGTRLTVL.

This clonotype showed up many times. The chain links TRBV12-3 or TRBV12-4 to TRBJ2-1, with 8 bases lining up with TRBD2. The trim removed 5 bases at V and 7 bases at J, leaving 13 bases unmatched. This CDR3 comprises 16 residues. CDR3 DNA: TGTGCCAGCAGTGGAAGCGGGGGCCCGTATGGGAATGAGCAGTTCTTC. Residues: CASSGSGGPYGNEQFF.

This clonotype has more than one count but fewer than ten. This may come from a read error, since a much larger clone is one base off. The rearrangement joins TRBV2 to TRBJ2-1, with D possibly being TRBD2 (6 bases). Germline V gives CDR1 SNHLY, CDR2 FYNNEI. This CDR3 region has 15 residues. V gave up 5 bases and J gave up 8 bases, with 19 bases separating them. The CDR3 protein is CASSFRGGLNDEQFF. The CDR3 DNA reads TGTGCCAGCAGTTTCCGAGGCGGACTAAACGATGAGCAGTTCTTC.

This clonotype was recorded at least ten times. The chain is built from TRBV6-2 or TRBV6-3 and TRBJ2-2; D possibly corresponds to TRBD2 (5 bases). With 0 bases removed from V and 5 bases from J, the gap between germline ends came to 13 bases. CDR1 is MNHEY, CDR2 SVGEGT, per germline. The CDR3 spans 16 residues. The CDR3: CASSYSLRGWTGELFF. The CDR3 DNA sequence: TGTGCCAGCAGTTACTCTCTCCGCGGGTGGACCGGGGAGCTGTTTTTT.